Given below is one T cell receptor (beta chain) in context. This specimen belongs to a study of blood T cell repertoires in COVID-19. Study at large: T cells, B-cell-depleted T cells, or PBMCs supplied cDNA or gDNA.

Authors' methods: Counts of nucleated cells, estimated from reference gene primer amplification, were obtained. Method: immunoSEQ multiplex PCR; TCRdb's copy keeps in-frame clones and lacks some. From that table come the V and J calls and clone size; the DNA was used to work out D and trimming. The table records approximately 150,000 clones, around 79% of them present only once. The CDR3 extends over 15 amino acids. Trimming at V came to 5 bases and at J to 1 base, leaving 3 bases not matched to a gene. Germline CDR1 SGHNT, CDR2 YENEEA. Those enrolled in Seattle joined during active infection and were followed longitudinally afterward.

Sequencing input: peripheral blood. The gene calls are TRBV11-3 and TRBJ2-2; 8 bases are a match to TRBD2. This TCR derives from a woman between 55 and 75 years old with COVID-19, enrolled during active disease. CDR3 loop: CASSQRGGNTGELFF. The CDR3 DNA follows: TGTGCCAGCAGCCAACGGGGGGGGAACACCGGGGAGCTGTTTTTT.